The 22 T cell receptor beta chains reported below all come from one sample, sequenced in a study of shared clonotypes between healthy human individuals. Clones were read by immunoSEQ multiplex PCR, and TCRdb kept only the in-frame ones, dropping some. The repertoire consists of 190,000 or so clones, with approximately 61% occurring once and the leading ten covering more than 9%. The sample comprised memory CD4+ T cells sorted from blood. This sample's subset: CD45RA-negative fraction. These receptors all stem from a man aged 30-40 years in good health.

The genes are TRBV5-4 and TRBJ2-7, with D uncertain. V was cut by 2 bases and J by 3 bases, with 9 bases left in between. Germline assignment: CDR1 SGHNT and CDR2 YYREEE (reference sequence). CDR3 length: 13 amino acids. In DNA form, the CDR3 reads TGTGCCAGCAGCTTCGGCAGGAACTACGAGCAGTACTTC. It translates to CASSFGRNYEQYF.

The chain joins TRBV6-5 to TRBJ1-5; the D is unclear. Trimming cost V 6 bases and J 8 bases, with 14 bases left between them. Germline-derived CDR1 and CDR2 are MNHEY and SVGAGI. This CDR3 has 13 residues. CDR3: CASSPGYGEPQHF. The DNA of the CDR3 is TGTGCCAGCAGCCCCGGCTACGGGGAGCCCCAGCATTTT.

The chain carries TRBV9 and TRBJ2-4; D is tentatively TRBD1 or TRBD2 (5 bases each). CDR1 is SGDLS and CDR2 is YYNGEE in the germline V gene. This CDR3 is built from 15 residues. Trimming cost V 5 bases and J 6 bases, with 18 bases left between them. CDR3 nucleotides: TGTGCCAGCAGTCCTGGGACCCTTGGACGAAACATTCAGTACTTC. As protein: CASSPGTLGRNIQYF.

The chain uses TRBV29-1 and TRBJ2-5, with 7 bases fitting TRBD2. J was trimmed by 2 bases and V by 6 bases; bases with no gene match: 3. This CDR3 region has 12 residues. Germline V gives CDR1 SQVTM, CDR2 ANQGSEA. This CDR3 is CSVGLSQETQYF. In DNA, the CDR3 is TGCAGCGTGGGACTATCTCAAGAGACCCAGTACTTC.

The V call is TRBV7-1, the J call TRBJ1-1; D is possibly TRBD1 (5 bases). TRBV7-1 is noted as an ORF with a role that remains uncertain. V gave up 4 bases and J gave up 4 bases, with 13 bases separating them. This CDR3 comprises 14 residues. In DNA, the CDR3 is TGTGCCAGCAGCTTAGCACCAGGGCCCACTGAAGCTTTCTTT. This gives the protein CASSLAPGPTEAFF.

V and J are TRBV7-8 and TRBJ1-2; perhaps TRBD1 as D (6 bases). This CDR3 region has 15 residues. Germline CDR1 is SGHVS and CDR2 is FQNEAQ. V lost 1 base to trimming and J lost 3 bases, with 12 bases between them. CDR3 bases: TGTGCCAGCAGCTTAGATGGGGGCCCCTACTATGGCTACACCTTC. Its translation is CASSLDGGPYYGYTF.

This chain joins TRBV5-1 and TRBJ2-5, with D possibly being TRBD1 or TRBD2 (5 bases each). The CDR3 runs 14 residues. CDR1 is SGHRS and CDR2 is YFSETQ in the germline V gene. Trimming cost V 4 bases and J 2 bases, with 12 bases left between them. CDR3 nucleotides: TGCGCCAGCAGCGATGGGGGAGTGCAAGAGACCCAGTACTTC. This codes for CASSDGGVQETQYF.

This clone has just one count. The genes are TRBV28 and TRBJ2-7, with 8 bases aligning to TRBD1. Germline V CDR1 and CDR2: MDHEN, SYDVKM. Trimming cost V 6 bases and J 1 base; bases outside gene matches: 5. This CDR3 is built from 14 residues. The CDR3 protein is CASSRTGKSYEQYF. Here the CDR3 DNA reads TGTGCCAGCAGCCGGACAGGGAAATCCTACGAGCAGTACTTC.

This clone came up many times. The CDR3 here is CASGNSRNQPQHF. The CDR3, as DNA: TGTGCCAGCGGAAACAGCCGCAATCAGCCCCAGCATTTT. The chain has TRBV6-1 and TRBJ1-5; D not resolved. CDR1 is MNHNS and CDR2 is SASEGT in the germline V gene. V lost 8 bases, J lost 2 bases, and 10 bases lay in between. This CDR3 region has 13 residues.

The rearrangement links TRBV7-8 to TRBJ2-3, with D tentatively TRBD1 (5 bases). Germline CDR1 is SGHVS and CDR2 is FQNEAQ. The CDR3 spans 16 residues. Trimming took off 0 bases at V and 1 base at J, with 11 bases between the two ends. CDR3 nucleotide sequence: TGTGCCAGCAGCTTAGCGCAAGGGGTACGCACAGATACGCAGTATTTT. Translation gives CASSLAQGVRTDTQYF.

This clone appeared a few times. The chain uses TRBV7-8 and TRBJ1-3, with TRBD1 matching over 8 bases. The ends lost 4 bases at V and 5 bases at J; junction bases unmatched: 4. This CDR3 is 14 amino acids long. Germline CDR1 is SGHVS and CDR2 is FQNEAQ. This CDR3 is CASSSDRARNTIYF. CDR3 coding DNA: TGTGCCAGCAGCTCGGACAGGGCTAGAAACACCATATATTTT.

V gene TRBV18 combines with J gene TRBJ2-1, with 11 bases aligning to TRBD2. Germline V gene data show CDR1 as KGHSH and CDR2 as LQKENI. The CDR3 runs 15 residues. V shed 2 bases and J 13 bases; nucleotides not matched to a gene: 10. CDR3 in DNA: TGTGCCAGCTCACCAGAAGGGCTAGCGGGGGGAAATCAGTTCTTC. Amino acids: CASSPEGLAGGNQFF.

The table lists this clone with a few counts. The chain joins TRBV5-1 to TRBJ1-1; no definite D call. CDR3 size: 15 residues. Germline V lookup: CDR1 SGHRS, CDR2 YFSETQ. V gave up 0 bases and J gave up 0 bases, with 9 bases separating them. The CDR3 nucleotides read TGCGCCAGCAGCTTGGAATACACCCTGAACACTGAAGCTTTCTTT. The encoded protein is CASSLEYTLNTEAFF.

The chain carries TRBV20-1 and TRBJ1-2; D not certain. This CDR3 spans 11 amino acids. Germline CDR1 and CDR2: DFQATT and SNEGSKA (reference sequence). The V end was cut by 7 bases, the J end by 3 bases, with 9 bases between. The DNA of the CDR3 is TGCAGTGGGGGTTCAGACTATGGCTACACCTTC. It encodes CSGGSDYGYTF.

CDR3 region: CASSSHAGLAGVDTQYF. The CDR3 DNA follows: TGTGCCAGCAGCTCGCACGCGGGACTAGCGGGAGTAGATACGCAGTATTTT. This rearrangement joins TRBV7-2 to TRBJ2-3, with 14 bases aligning to TRBD2. The CDR3 contains 17 residues. J was trimmed by 5 bases and V by 4 bases; bases with no gene match: 8. Germline CDR1 and CDR2: SGHTA and FQGNSA.

This clone came up a few times. This chain links TRBV5-1 with TRBJ2-7; 10 positions match TRBD1. The germline V gene has CDR1 SGHRS and CDR2 YFSETQ. CDR3 length: 14 amino acids. V shed 4 bases and J 7 bases; nucleotides not matched to a gene: 8. This CDR3 is CASSPGQGLEEQYF. The CDR3 DNA is TGCGCCAGCAGCCCGGGACAGGGGCTGGAGGAGCAGTACTTC.

This chain uses TRBV5-1 with TRBJ1-3; perhaps TRBD1 as D (6 bases). Trimming took 0 bases from V and 4 from J, leaving 11 bases between them. The CDR3 loop spans 15 amino acids. Looked up from germline, CDR1 is SGHRS and CDR2 is YFSETQ. CDR3 in amino acids: CASSLAPGVGNTIYF. As DNA, the CDR3 is TGCGCCAGCAGCTTGGCCCCAGGGGTAGGAAACACCATATATTTT.

The chain couples TRBV7-3 to TRBJ2-3; 8 positions match TRBD2. From germline, CDR1 is SGHTA and CDR2 FQGTGA. The V gene end was trimmed by 1 base and the J gene end by 4 bases; junction bases not matched to a gene: 7. This CDR3 region has 16 residues. This CDR3 reads CASSLKGTRGSDTQYF. In nucleotides, the CDR3 is TGTGCCAGCAGCTTAAAAGGGACTAGAGGGTCAGATACGCAGTATTTT.

This clone has more than one count but fewer than ten. This chain uses TRBV6-1 with TRBJ2-1; D remains ambiguous. The V end lost 2 bases, the J end lost 8 bases, and 10 bases lay between the germline ends. This CDR3 spans 13 amino acids. CDR1 is MNHNS, CDR2 SASEGT, per germline. CDR3 sequence (DNA): TGTGCCAGCAGTGAAAGTGTCGCCGATGAGCAGTTCTTC. Protein product: CASSESVADEQFF.

This clone has a handful of counts. V is TRBV12-5 and J is TRBJ2-3, with D perhaps matching TRBD2 (6 bases). Germline values: CDR1 LGHNT, CDR2 FRNRAP. The ends were cut back, 7 bases at V and 6 bases at J, with 11 bases in the middle. The CDR3 runs 12 residues. The CDR3 bases are TGTGCTAGTGTGGCGGAGGGGGATACGCAGTATTTT. Its translation: CASVAEGDTQYF.

V usage is TRBV6-8 and J usage is TRBJ2-7; D is unresolved. The CDR3 is 11 residues long. V was trimmed by 5 bases and J by 10 bases, leaving 12 bases between them. Germline V gene data show CDR1 as MNHGY and CDR2 as SAAAGT. The CDR3 spells CASSEMVGQYF. For the CDR3, the DNA is TGTGCCAGCAGTGAAATGGTCGGACAGTACTTC.

In nucleotides, the CDR3 is TGCGCCAGCACCACAGGGGGTGAAAAACTGTTTTTT. Amino acids: CASTTGGEKLFF. The chain recombines TRBV5-1 with TRBJ1-4, with 8 bases lining up with TRBD1. The ends lost 6 bases at V and 7 bases at J; junction bases unmatched: 2. Germline V gives CDR1 SGHRS, CDR2 YFSETQ. The CDR3 is made up of 12 amino acids.